The 21 T cell receptor beta chains presented below share a single source sample, sequenced in a study of cytomegalovirus exposure and HLA in healthy donors. 60 Vbeta and 13 Jbeta primers were used in PCR. Produced via immunoSEQ multiplex PCR; TCRdb's table is partial and in-frame only. The sample shows some 85,000 clones, 76% of them seen only once. The specimen was PBMCs. The receptors were sampled from a male donor in good health and CMV-seronegative.

The chain couples TRBV2 to TRBJ2-7; 7 bases are shared with TRBD1. The CDR3 extends over 14 amino acids. With V trimmed by 3 bases and J by 6 bases, 8 bases remained unmatched. Germline assignment: CDR1 SNHLY and CDR2 FYNNEI. The CDR3 coding sequence is TGTGCCAGCAGTGACCGGGACAGCATCTTCGAGCAGTACTTC. Translation gives CASSDRDSIFEQYF.

CDR3 sequence (DNA): TGTGCCAGCAGTTTCGTACAGGGCAACACTGAAGCTTTCTTT. It yields the protein CASSFVQGNTEAFF. V usage is TRBV28 and J usage is TRBJ1-1; maybe TRBD1 (6 bases). This CDR3 has 14 amino acids. Trimming cost V 3 bases and J 2 bases, with 10 bases left between them. Germline lookup yields CDR1 MDHEN and CDR2 SYDVKM.

This clone was counted once. The chain employs TRBV5-4 and TRBJ2-5; D possibly corresponds to TRBD1 (6 bases). This CDR3 is 15 amino acids long. V dropped 4 bases and J dropped 14 bases, with 27 bases sitting between them. CDR1 and CDR2 (germline): SGHNT, YYREEE (reference sequence). The CDR3 here is CASSRDRQIGSRNYF. The CDR3 DNA is TGTGCCAGCAGCCGAGACAGGCAGATAGGGAGTCGTAACTACTTC.

The chain employs TRBV18 and TRBJ1-1, with a weak D call TRBD1 (5 bases). The germline V gene encodes CDR1 KGHSH and CDR2 LQKENI. Between the trimmed V and J ends, which lost 1 base and 7 bases, there was a span of 13 bases. The CDR3 consists of 14 residues. The CDR3 region is CASSPQRVGGEAFF. The CDR3 coding sequence is TGTGCCAGCTCACCACAGAGGGTGGGGGGTGAAGCTTTCTTT.

This clone has just one count. V and J are TRBV10-3 and TRBJ1-2; 8 bases align to TRBD1. Per the germline V gene, CDR1 is ENHRY and CDR2 is SYGVKD. The CDR3 sequence is 12 residues long. V lost 7 bases to trimming and J lost 8 bases; unmatched junction nucleotides: 6. The CDR3 DNA follows: TGTGCCATCACCCCAGGGGGCTGGGGCTACACCTTC. It is translated as CAITPGGWGYTF.

The V gene is TRBV7-2, the J gene TRBJ2-7, with 9 bases that match TRBD1. The CDR3 runs 13 residues. Looked up from germline, CDR1 is SGHTA and CDR2 is FQGNSA. V trimming: 5 bases; J trimming: 9 bases; junction bases outside the gene matches: 8. The chain's CDR3 is CASSHGQGMGQYF. Written as DNA, the CDR3 is TGTGCCAGCAGCCATGGACAGGGGATGGGGCAGTACTTC.

This chain joins TRBV5-1 and TRBJ2-5, with TRBD2 matching over 8 bases. The CDR3 runs 15 residues. The junction had 5 bases not matched to a gene; V was cut back by 3 bases and J by 1 base. Looked up from germline, CDR1 is SGHRS and CDR2 is YFSETQ. The CDR3 nucleotides are TGCGCCAGCAGCTCAATGGGACTAGGCCAAGAGACCCAGTACTTC. This sequence encodes CASSSMGLGQETQYF.

The chain has TRBV5-1 and TRBJ1-1; 7 bases are shared with TRBD1. V dropped 5 bases and J dropped 4; count of bases not matched to a gene: 8. The CDR3 length is 14 residues. Germline assignment: CDR1 SGHRS and CDR2 YFSETQ. The CDR3 DNA follows: TGCGCCAGCAGTGAAAAACAGGGGTCCACTGAAGCTTTCTTT. Translating it yields CASSEKQGSTEAFF.

This sequence joins TRBV7-2 and TRBJ1-4, with TRBD1 identical over 7 bases. J gave up 7 bases and V 3 bases, and 8 bases lay outside the gene matches. Per germline, CDR1 SGHTA and CDR2 FQGNSA. CDR3 length: 15 residues. The CDR3 loop is CASSFTGAPGEKLFF. Written as DNA, the CDR3 is TGTGCCAGCAGCTTCACAGGGGCCCCTGGTGAAAAACTGTTTTTT.

This clone appeared a few times. This chain joins TRBV6-1 and TRBJ1-1; 7 nucleotides match TRBD1. The ends lost 10 bases at V and 0 bases at J; junction bases unmatched: 8. Germline V gene sequence: CDR1 MNHNS, CDR2 SASEGT. The CDR3 runs 14 residues. The CDR3 DNA reads TGTGCCACCCCGACAGGGATAGTGAACACTGAAGCTTTCTTT. It translates to CATPTGIVNTEAFF.

The V gene is TRBV15, the J gene TRBJ2-1; 8 bases line up with TRBD2. V dropped 0 bases and J dropped 10; count of bases not matched to a gene: 8. From germline, CDR1 is LNHNV and CDR2 YYDKDF (reference sequence). The CDR3 is 15 residues long. CDR3 DNA sequence: TGTGCCACCAGCAGAGATTCTGGGACTAGAGGCGAGCAGTTCTTC. The encoded protein is CATSRDSGTRGEQFF.

This clone appeared a few times. The J gene is TRBJ1-4, the V gene TRBV28; 10 nucleotides line up with TRBD1. V lost 5 bases to trimming and J lost 7 bases; unmatched junction nucleotides: 7. This CDR3 spans 15 amino acids. Germline V lookup: CDR1 MDHEN, CDR2 SYDVKM. CDR3 sequence: CASSPRDRGLEKLFF. DNA for the CDR3: TGTGCCAGCAGTCCCCGGGACAGGGGCCTTGAAAAACTGTTTTTT.

This clone was found a few times. The chain joins TRBV5-1 to TRBJ1-1; 10 bases line up with TRBD1. V gave up 0 bases and J gave up 5 bases; unmatched junction bases: 13. Germline V CDR1 and CDR2: SGHRS, YFSETQ. The CDR3 sequence is 18 residues long. The CDR3 coding sequence is TGCGCCAGCAGCTTGGAGGTTTTTACGCGACAGGGGGCGACTGAAGCTTTCTTT. This gives the protein CASSLEVFTRQGATEAFF.

The chain is built from TRBV5-4 and TRBJ1-6; TRBD1 might be the D (6 bases). With 4 bases removed from V and 7 bases from J, the gap between germline ends came to 12 bases. Looked up from germline, CDR1 is SGHNT and CDR2 is YYREEE (reference sequence). The CDR3 spans 14 residues. In DNA form, the CDR3 reads TGTGCCAGCAGCCGATCAGGGGACAATTCACCCCTCCACTTT. This codes for CASSRSGDNSPLHF.

This clone showed up just once. The rearrangement links TRBV28 to TRBJ2-2, with 9 nucleotides matching TRBD1. The CDR3 spans 15 residues. Germline V CDR1 and CDR2: MDHEN, SYDVKM. With V trimmed by 6 bases and J by 3 bases, 5 bases remained unmatched. In DNA form, the CDR3 reads TGTGCCAGCAGGACGACAGGGGGTTACACCGGGGAGCTGTTTTTT. Translating it yields CASRTTGGYTGELFF.

The rearrangement joins TRBV7-9 to TRBJ2-1; D is possibly TRBD2 (5 bases). Germline V CDR1 and CDR2: SEHNR, FQNEAQ (reference sequence). The V gene lost 1 base and the J gene lost 12 bases, with 13 bases spanning the gap. This CDR3 region has 13 residues. In DNA form, the CDR3 reads TGTGCCAGCAGCTTAGGAGTAGGGAGTGGGCAGTTCTTC. Its translation is CASSLGVGSGQFF.

The sample holds a few counts of this clone. The rearrangement links TRBV28 to TRBJ1-5; the match to TRBD1 covers 10 bases. Germline trimming cut 6 bases from V and 1 base from J; bases unmatched to any gene: 9. CDR1 and CDR2 from the germline V gene are MDHEN and SYDVKM. The CDR3 has 17 amino acids. The CDR3 sequence is CASRKRDRGYSNQPQHF. CDR3 nucleotides: TGTGCCAGCAGGAAAAGGGACAGGGGATACAGCAATCAGCCCCAGCATTTT. Combining the CDR3 with reference TRBV28 and TRBJ1-5 gives the whole variable domain DVKVTQSSRYLVKRTGEKVFLECVQDMDHENMFWYRQDPGLGLRLIYFSYDVKMKEKGDIPEGYSVSREKKERFSLILESASTNQTSMYLCASRKRDRGYSNQPQHFGDGTRLSIL.

The chain recombines TRBV11-3 with TRBJ2-5; D might be TRBD2 (6 bases). Trimming cost V 1 base and J 1 base, with 10 bases left between them. CDR1 SGHNT and CDR2 YENEEA come from the germline V gene. The CDR3 is 15 residues long. CDR3 in DNA: TGTGCCAGCAGCTTAGGAGCAGCGGGCCAAGAGACCCAGTACTTC. The encoded protein is CASSLGAAGQETQYF.

The chain has TRBV7-2 and TRBJ1-3; D may be TRBD1 (6 bases). V dropped 2 bases and J dropped 0 bases, with 11 bases sitting between them. CDR1 and CDR2 (germline): SGHTA, FQGNSA. The CDR3 contains 16 residues. The CDR3 sequence: CASSLNRVASGNTIYF. CDR3 sequence (DNA): TGTGCCAGCAGCTTAAACAGGGTAGCCTCTGGAAACACCATATATTTT. The whole variable domain, remainder taken from reference TRBV7-2 and TRBJ1-3, is GAGVSQSPSNKVTEKGKDVELRCDPISGHTALYWYRQSLGQGLEFLIYFQGNSAPDKSGLPSDRFSAERTGGSVSTLTIQRTQQEDSAVYLCASSLNRVASGNTIYFGEGSWLTVV.

In its sample, this clone was seen once. The chain links TRBV5-6 to TRBJ1-5; no clear D gene. The CDR3 has 13 residues. CDR1 and CDR2 (germline): SGHDT, YYEEEE. Trimming pared 4 bases from V and 12 bases from J, leaving 17 bases between. The CDR3 sequence is CASSTGGQFLQHF. For the CDR3, the DNA is TGTGCCAGCAGCACTGGAGGCCAGTTCCTCCAGCATTTT.

V usage is TRBV6-6 and J usage is TRBJ1-4; perhaps TRBD1 as D (5 bases). Trimming cost V 6 bases and J 0 bases, with 14 bases left between them. CDR3 size: 16 residues. From germline, CDR1 is MNHNY and CDR2 SVGAGI (reference sequence). The CDR3 is CASRSLRVATNEKLFF. DNA of the CDR3: TGTGCCAGCAGGTCCCTCAGGGTTGCAACTAATGAAAAACTGTTTTTT.